Listed here are 14 T cell receptor beta chains from one sample, sequenced in a study of beta chain features in type 1 diabetes. Expressed TCRB transcripts were sequenced, since all the RNA that had been isolated was reverse transcribed. Some clones are missing from TCRdb's copy, which holds only in-frame ones; the method was immunoSEQ multiplex PCR. Of 140,000 to 150,000 clones in the sample, nearly 50% were seen once. Sequencing was carried out using Tregs from blood. Source of these receptors: a man between 18 and 29 years old in good health.

This clone was counted a single time. The chain uses TRBV5-4 and TRBJ2-2; 8 bases line up with TRBD1. This CDR3 spans 17 amino acids. V gave up 4 bases and J gave up 1 base; unmatched junction bases: 9. Germline V gene data show CDR1 as SGHNT and CDR2 as YYREEE (reference sequence). CDR3 DNA sequence: TGTGCCAGCAGCCCTGGAAAGGACAGGGAGAACACCGGGGAGCTGTTTTTT. Translating gives CASSPGKDRENTGELFF.

A few counts support this clone. The V call is TRBV27, the J call TRBJ1-2; D remains unclear. Between the trimmed V and J ends, which lost 4 bases and 5 bases, there was a span of 17 bases. CDR1 is MNHEY, CDR2 SMNVEV, per germline (reference sequence). This CDR3 has 15 amino acids. The CDR3 protein is CASSSTAGPVYGYTF. CDR3 coding DNA: TGTGCCAGCAGTTCAACAGCGGGCCCCGTGTATGGCTACACCTTC.

This clone was observed a handful of times. V usage is TRBV29-1 and J usage is TRBJ2-1; D is perhaps TRBD2 (5 bases). CDR1 SQVTM and CDR2 ANQGSEA come from the germline V gene. The CDR3 is made up of 16 amino acids. V gave up 7 bases and J gave up 1 base, with 20 bases separating them. CDR3 in amino acids: CSARTLASRSYNEQFF. The CDR3, as DNA: TGCAGCGCCCGCACGCTAGCCTCTCGGTCCTACAATGAGCAGTTCTTC.

This clone showed up just a few times. The rearrangement uses TRBV10-3 and TRBJ1-6, with 9 positions matching TRBD1. The CDR3 runs 15 residues. Looked up from germline, CDR1 is ENHRY and CDR2 is SYGVKD. J was trimmed by 9 bases and V by 4 bases; bases with no gene match: 7. CDR3 sequence reads: CAISVSGTGTSPLHF. CDR3 coding DNA: TGTGCCATCAGTGTCTCCGGGACAGGGACTTCACCCCTCCACTTT.

This clone was seen more than once but under ten times. This sequence joins TRBV28 and TRBJ1-2; D call uncertain. This CDR3 region has 15 residues. The germline CDR1 and CDR2 sequences are MDHEN and SYDVKM. The V and J ends lost 3 bases and 4 bases respectively, with 15 bases between them. CDR3 sequence reads: CASSFADTRLYGYTF. The CDR3 DNA sequence: TGTGCCAGCAGTTTTGCCGACACCAGGCTCTATGGCTACACCTTC.

CDR3 sequence reads: CASSPVRQKETQYF. The CDR3 nucleotides read TGTGCCAGCTCACCAGTGAGACAGAAAGAGACCCAGTACTTC. The chain carries TRBV18 and TRBJ2-5, with D tentatively TRBD1 (5 bases). Trimming cost V 2 bases and J 3 bases, with 10 bases left between them. CDR3 length: 14 residues. Germline lookup yields CDR1 KGHSH and CDR2 LQKENI.

The V and J genes are TRBV7-9 and TRBJ1-5; D ambiguous. V shed 0 bases and J shed 7 bases, with 13 bases lying between them. Germline CDR1 reads SEHNR; CDR2 reads FQNEAQ (reference sequence). CDR3 length: 15 residues. In nucleotides, the CDR3 is TGTGCCAGCAGCTTAGCAACGGGATCCGGGCAGCCCCAGCATTTT. Translated: CASSLATGSGQPQHF.

V and J are TRBV2 and TRBJ2-6, with a possible D match to TRBD2 (5 bases). V shed 8 bases and J shed 6 bases, with 14 bases lying between them. This CDR3 region has 14 residues. CDR1 is SNHLY, CDR2 FYNNEI, per germline. CDR3 protein: CASSGHGKANVLTF. The DNA of the CDR3 is TGTGCCAGCTCAGGCCACGGGAAGGCCAACGTCCTGACTTTC.

This clone was recorded a few times. The chain uses TRBV15 and TRBJ2-7, with no clear D. The germline V and J ends were trimmed by 0 bases and 2 bases, with 5 bases remaining between them. The CDR3 is made up of 13 amino acids. Per germline, CDR1 LNHNV and CDR2 YYDKDF (reference sequence). In DNA, the CDR3 is TGTGCCACCAGCAGAGATCAGGCCTACGAGCAGTACTTC. Translation gives CATSRDQAYEQYF.

The rearrangement links TRBV6-1 to TRBJ2-3; D remains unclear. V was shortened by 6 bases and J by 4 bases, with 14 bases between the two germline ends. From germline, CDR1 is MNHNS and CDR2 SASEGT. This CDR3 contains 14 residues. The CDR3 is CASSTASGADTQYF. The CDR3 coding sequence is TGTGCCAGCAGCACAGCCTCAGGCGCAGATACGCAGTATTTT.

The V gene is TRBV7-6, the J gene TRBJ2-3; TRBD1 matches at 7 bases. The V segment lost 8 bases and the J segment 5 bases; nucleotides outside the gene matches: 4. The CDR3 loop spans 12 amino acids. Germline loops: CDR1 SGHVS, CDR2 FNYEAQ. The CDR3 is CASSRGQDTQYF. For the CDR3, the DNA is TGTGCCAGCTCAAGGGGGCAAGATACGCAGTATTTT.

The chain has TRBV30 and TRBJ1-1, with D perhaps matching TRBD1 (6 bases). V was trimmed by 4 bases and J by 1 base, leaving 10 bases between them. CDR3 length: 13 residues. Per the germline V gene, CDR1 is GTSNPN and CDR2 is SVGIG (reference sequence). The CDR3 reads CAWNRVQNTEAFF. The CDR3 DNA follows: TGTGCCTGGAACAGGGTTCAGAACACTGAAGCTTTCTTT.

J is TRBJ2-3 and V is TRBV18, with a possible D match to TRBD2 (5 bases). Trimming removed 0 bases from V and 5 bases from J, with 9 bases in between. The CDR3 contains 14 residues. CDR1 is KGHSH and CDR2 is LQKENI in the germline V gene. The CDR3 DNA reads TGTGCCAGCTCACCACCAGGCGGAGGAGATACGCAGTATTTT. It encodes CASSPPGGGDTQYF.

This clone appeared a few times. V and J are TRBV18 and TRBJ2-7; perhaps TRBD2 as D (6 bases). The V gene lost 1 base and the J gene lost 0 bases, with 10 bases spanning the gap. This CDR3 has 15 residues. Germline CDR1 is KGHSH and CDR2 is LQKENI. CDR3 amino acids: CASSPLAVDSYEQYF. The CDR3 region has the DNA TGTGCCAGCTCACCACTAGCGGTCGACTCCTACGAGCAGTACTTC.